Following are 20 T cell receptor beta chains from one sample sequenced in a study of blood T cell repertoires in COVID-19. Sequenced by immunoSEQ multiplex PCR; TCRdb stores in-frame clones only, minus some. Of fewer than 200,000 clones in the sample, roughly 87% were seen once. Sequencing input: peripheral blood. Receptor source: a woman in her 70s with acute or convalescent COVID-19.

This clone has a single count. V and J are TRBV30 and TRBJ1-2, with 8 bases aligning to TRBD1. J was trimmed by 3 bases and V by 3 bases; bases with no gene match: 9. Germline-derived CDR1 and CDR2 are GTSNPN and SVGIG (reference sequence). There are 15 residues in the CDR3. The CDR3 sequence: CAWRVTDRGYYGYTF. The CDR3 DNA sequence: TGTGCCTGGAGAGTAACCGACAGGGGCTACTATGGCTACACCTTC.

The chain has TRBV19 and TRBJ2-2, with 9 bases that match TRBD2. Germline loops: CDR1 LNHDA, CDR2 SQIVND (reference sequence). Losses at the gene ends were 7 bases for V and 1 base for J; bases not matched to a gene: 13. The CDR3 consists of 18 residues. This CDR3 is CASTDRSLAGMNTGELFF. DNA for the CDR3: TGTGCCAGTACCGACAGGAGTCTAGCGGGAATGAACACCGGGGAGCTGTTTTTT. Variable domain in full (rest from reference TRBV19 and TRBJ2-2): DGGITQSPKYLFRKEGQNVTLSCEQNLNHDAMYWYRQDPGQGLRLIYYSQIVNDFQKGDIAEGYSVSREKKESFPLTVTSAQKNPTAFYLCASTDRSLAGMNTGELFFGEGSRLTVL.

J is TRBJ2-3 and V is TRBV10-3; 11 bases are shared with TRBD2. Germline V gene data show CDR1 as ENHRY and CDR2 as SYGVKD. The CDR3 is 15 residues long. Trimming cost V 7 bases and J 6 bases; bases outside gene matches: 9. The CDR3 DNA reads as TGTGCCATCACCGAGGGACTAGCGGAAACCGATACGCAGTATTTT. It translates to CAITEGLAETDTQYF.

Regarding this clone: Mismatch with germline at one junction end may stem from a read error. The V call is TRBV7-7, the J call TRBJ2-5; 9 bases fit TRBD1. Germline loops: CDR1 SSHAT, CDR2 FNYEAQ (reference sequence). This CDR3 comprises 14 residues. Here the CDR3 reads CASSSWDREETQYF. CDR3 sequence (DNA): TGTGCTAGCAGCTCCTGGGACAGGGAAGAGACCCAGTACTTC.

The V gene is TRBV11-1, the J gene TRBJ1-6, with 11 bases lining up with TRBD1. After removal of 1 base from V and 8 bases from J, the junction contained 1 base not matched to a gene. Germline CDR1 and CDR2: SGHAT and FQDESV (reference sequence). This CDR3 contains 15 residues. CDR3 DNA: TGTGCCAGCAGCTTAGGGACAGGGGGCGATTCACCCCTCCACTTT. This gives the protein CASSLGTGGDSPLHF.

This rearrangement joins TRBV30 to TRBJ2-1; perhaps TRBD2 as D (5 bases). Germline CDR1 and CDR2: GTSNPN and SVGIG (reference sequence). The CDR3 totals 16 residues. The V end lost 3 bases, the J end lost 7 bases, and 22 bases lay between the germline ends. The CDR3 DNA reads as TGTGCCTGGAGGTCGACTAACGAGTATATCAAGAATGAGCAGTTCTTC. It codes for CAWRSTNEYIKNEQFF.

The chain uses TRBV3-1 (or the pseudogene TRBV3-2) and TRBJ2-1; 8 bases are shared with TRBD2. V shed 0 bases and J 5 bases; nucleotides not matched to a gene: 6. Germline V gives CDR1 LGHDT, CDR2 YNNKEL (reference sequence). This CDR3 comprises 16 residues. The CDR3 nucleotides read TGTGCCAGCAGCCAAGATCGGGGGGGGGTGAACAATGAGCAGTTCTTC. It is translated as CASSQDRGGVNNEQFF.

The J gene is TRBJ2-3, the V gene TRBV7-8; 8 positions agree with TRBD2. With V trimmed by 5 bases and J by 5 bases, 18 bases remained unmatched. CDR1 is SGHVS, CDR2 FQNEAQ, per germline. This CDR3 has 18 residues. The CDR3 is CASSPKGSGSGGRDTQYF. For the CDR3, the DNA is TGTGCCAGCAGCCCGAAAGGCAGCGGGAGTGGAGGGAGAGATACGCAGTATTTT.

The chain carries TRBV3-1 (or the pseudogene TRBV3-2) and TRBJ1-4, with 9 nucleotides matching TRBD1. Unmatched junction bases numbered 9, after V lost 0 bases and J lost 7 bases. From germline, CDR1 is LGHDT and CDR2 YNNKEL (reference sequence). The CDR3 sequence is 17 residues long. CDR3 in amino acids: CASSQETGGVASEKLFF. The CDR3 DNA reads as TGTGCCAGCAGCCAAGAGACAGGGGGAGTTGCTAGTGAAAAACTGTTTTTT.

V and J are TRBV30 and TRBJ1-2, with 8 bases identical to TRBD1. CDR1 and CDR2 (germline): GTSNPN, SVGIG (reference sequence). This CDR3 has 15 amino acids. V gave up 1 base and J gave up 4 bases; unmatched junction bases: 8. CDR3 DNA sequence: TGTGCCTGGAGTGCGAAGTCGGGACAGGTCTATGGCTACACCTTC. Translated: CAWSAKSGQVYGYTF.

V usage is TRBV18 and J usage is TRBJ1-6, with no clear D. Germline V CDR1 and CDR2: KGHSH, LQKENI. V was pared by 5 bases and J by 6 bases, with 14 bases between. This CDR3 is 15 amino acids long. The CDR3 DNA sequence: TGTGCCAGCTCAGCCTTCCGTGAGAGTAATTCACCCCTCCACTTT. Protein product: CASSAFRESNSPLHF.

This chain's CDR3 is CASRVANTEAFF. The CDR3 DNA reads TGTGCCAGCAGAGTGGCGAACACTGAAGCTTTCTTT. The chain links TRBV25-1 to TRBJ1-1, with D uncertain. Between the trimmed V and J ends, which lost 6 bases and 1 base, there was a span of 6 bases. Germline assignment: CDR1 MGHDK and CDR2 SYGVNS. The CDR3 has 12 amino acids.

Worth noting for this clone: A much bigger clone sits one base away, suggesting this may be a read error. Other DNA sequences in this specimen translate into the identical CDR3. The chain joins TRBV6-5 to TRBJ2-1; 9 bases are shared with TRBD2. Germline loops: CDR1 MNHEY, CDR2 SVGAGI. This CDR3 has 14 residues. The CDR3 sequence is CASSRGLANNEQFF. CDR3 sequence (DNA): TGTGCTAGCAGTCGGGGACTAGCTAACAATGAGCAGTTCTTC.

V is TRBV29-1 and J is TRBJ2-3; the match to TRBD2 covers 10 bases. The ends lost 7 bases at V and 4 bases at J; junction bases unmatched: 11. Germline loops: CDR1 SQVTM, CDR2 ANQGSEA. CDR3 length: 15 amino acids. CDR3 amino acids: CSAEVAGGGADTQYF. As DNA, the CDR3 is TGCAGCGCTGAGGTAGCGGGGGGTGGGGCAGATACGCAGTATTTT.

This clone was counted a single time. This sequence joins TRBV7-2 and TRBJ2-1; 10 nucleotides align to TRBD2. V shed 1 base, J shed 7 bases, and the junction held 4 bases outside the gene matches. The CDR3 is made up of 15 amino acids. The germline CDR1 and CDR2 sequences are SGHTA and FQGNSA. The CDR3 protein is CASSLELAGRNEQFF. For the CDR3, the DNA is TGTGCCAGCAGCTTAGAACTAGCGGGACGTAATGAGCAGTTCTTC. Full variable domain (rest looked up from reference TRBV7-2 and TRBJ2-1): GAGVSQSPSNKVTEKGKDVELRCDPISGHTALYWYRQSLGQGLEFLIYFQGNSAPDKSGLPSDRFSAERTGGSVSTLTIQRTQQEDSAVYLCASSLELAGRNEQFFGPGTRLTVL.

Comment on this clone: The same CDR3 can be traced to other DNA sequences in this sample. The chain recombines TRBV10-3 with TRBJ1-2; tentatively, D is TRBD1 (5 bases). V lost 3 bases, J lost 1 base, and 9 bases lay in between. The CDR3 is made up of 14 amino acids. The germline V gene has CDR1 ENHRY and CDR2 SYGVKD. The CDR3 protein is CAISERQGNYGYTF. CDR3 DNA: TGTGCCATCAGTGAACGTCAGGGTAACTATGGCTACACCTTC.

The genes are TRBV5-4 and TRBJ2-3; 9 nucleotides align to TRBD2. V lost 3 bases and J lost 10; bases outside the gene matches: 15. There are 16 residues in the CDR3. Germline CDR1 SGHNT, CDR2 YYREEE (reference sequence). Here the CDR3 DNA reads TGTGCCAGCAGCTCCAGGACGGGACTAGCCTCGGAGTCGCAGTATTTT. This sequence encodes CASSSRTGLASESQYF.

This chain joins TRBV5-8 and TRBJ1-4; perhaps TRBD1 as D (5 bases). There are 13 residues in the CDR3. Germline V gene sequence: CDR1 SGHTS, CDR2 YDEGEE. V shed 9 bases and J shed 6 bases, with 15 bases lying between them. The CDR3 is CANTGGSDEKLFF. For the CDR3, the DNA is TGTGCCAATACGGGGGGTTCGGATGAAAAACTGTTTTTT.

This chain uses TRBV6-1 with TRBJ1-1; D might be TRBD1 (5 bases). Germline CDR1 MNHNS, CDR2 SASEGT. CDR3 length equals 14 residues. Trimming cost V 3 bases and J 3 bases, with 11 bases left between them. CDR3 in amino acids: CASSETWGDTEAFF. The CDR3 nucleotides read TGTGCCAGCAGTGAGACGTGGGGCGACACTGAAGCTTTCTTT.

The chain links TRBV7-9 to TRBJ2-2; D is unclear. Trimming cost V 5 bases and J 4 bases, with 11 bases left between them. The CDR3 is 14 amino acids. The germline V gene has CDR1 SEHNR and CDR2 FQNEAQ (reference sequence). This CDR3 is CASSPSSSTGELFF. CDR3 in DNA: TGTGCCAGCAGCCCCTCGAGTAGCACCGGGGAGCTGTTTTTT.